This TCR beta chain was recovered during a study of cytomegalovirus exposure and HLA in healthy donors (dated by TCRdb to 2015 to 2018). About the investigation overall: An earlier analysis of roughly 500 of the donors reported about 250 Gb of sequence data and some 120 million unique TCR beta sequences from around 200 million T cells. An early release covering about 600 HLA-typed donors comprised about 300 gigabases of sequencing data and around 86 million unique TCR sequences. Of the roughly 400 genotyped donors, approximately 83% fell in the genetic ancestry cluster associated with self-reported Caucasian donors. The study aimed to test whether cataloging public T cell receptors could reveal signatures of past pathogen exposure. The study profiled the T cell repertoires of hundreds of subjects by immunosequencing and related them to cytomegalovirus serostatus. Besides the first cohort of about 730 subjects, a separate validation cohort made up of 120 different subjects was used. The study combined high-throughput TCR immunosequencing, statistical association of individual TCRs with disease status, and machine learning to predict cytomegalovirus infection status. A later analysis re-examined previously published TCR beta repertoires from over 500 donors and added high-resolution HLA genotyping to investigate patterns of TCR occurrence. The later analysis used no new phenotypic data to find candidate immune exposures, relying instead on TCR beta sequences and their occurrence across donors. In an earlier analysis of roughly 540 of the donors, high-throughput TCR beta sequencing was used to judge whether each TCR beta V gene segment behaved as functional or pseudogenic. Alongside the repertoire data, information on donor age, sex, ethnicity and CMV serostatus was compiled. A later genetic analysis used genome-wide SNP genotypes for about 60% of the roughly 700 donors, treating that subset as a discovery cohort. Every repertoire in the discovery cohort had been generated on one and the same sequencing platform. Both class I and class II loci were covered by HLA typing, at four-digit resolution. The number of typed donors differed by locus: about 620-640 for A, B, C, DRB1 and DQB1; 500 to 550 for DQA1; about 600 for DPA1; and some 430 for DPB1. Because of strong linkage in the cohort, roughly five DR-DQ haplotypes were treated as single units for association and clustering. Across around 400 genotyped donors of the cohort, an average of roughly 230,000 unique TCR beta nucleotide sequences per donor were sequenced, and around 20% of those sequences were non-productive.

The paper as a whole reports these results and caveats: The study listed approximately 150 TCR beta chains as associated with cytomegalovirus. The authors suggested that the approach could potentially be extended to other disease states and immunological phenotypes. Linkage disequilibrium might explain the correlated functional status among segregating V segments, but an unknown experimental factor could not be ruled out. An association between a missense DCLRE1C variant and V-gene and J-gene trimming of TCR beta chains was found in a later genetic analysis and replicated in an independent cohort. Across donors, most TCR sequences were observed very rarely, whereas some public TCRs were present in many individuals. A cluster of highly shared sequence variants was judged likely to be a technical artifact of the sequencing pipeline. In a later analysis, HLA-associated TCR beta chains showed more clonal expansion and lower generation probabilities than non-associated chains that were equally common. A further reported finding was that TCR beta sequences accurately predicted the HLA-A and HLA-B alleles for most subjects in the first cohort. In an earlier analysis of some 640 of the donors, most TCR beta V segments were observed in productive rearrangements about 87% or about 30% of the time, broadly matching IMGT annotations. Sequencing depth was assumed to be roughly uniform across donors in the presence/absence analyses, though that assumption may not hold. A later genetic analysis reported fewer N-insertions in productive TCRs among donors in an Asian-associated ancestry cluster than the approximately 670-donor mean. The classifier was reported to diagnose cytomegalovirus status with high specificity and sensitivity in both the original and validation cohorts. In a later analysis, several top co-occurrence clusters were reported to appear linked to parvovirus B19, influenza, CMV and Epstein-Barr virus. Because counts were too low, roughly 17 rarely observed V segments, including chromosome 9 orphons, were left out of the earlier analysis of a few hundred of the donors. The cohort was sequenced for TCR beta chains only, and without alpha or paired-chain data the features that could be detected were limited. A later analysis associated about 17,000 TCR beta sequences with specific HLA alleles at a false discovery rate of 0.05. Three of the identified cytomegalovirus-associated TCR beta chains were confirmed in vitro to be specific for cytomegalovirus antigens. Because the 87-base-pair reads could not distinguish some IMGT-functional V segments, including TRBV6-2 and TRBV6-3, those segments were excluded. Because some donors lacked HLA typing at each locus, the association tests relied only on the typed subset. A later analysis found that TCR association rates varied across HLA loci, with DRB1 alleles showing the most associated TCRs and HLA-C alleles the fewest. Strong co-occurrence of HLA alleles, especially DR and DQ, made assigning TCR associations to individual alleles difficult. For the cohort, immune exposure information was limited to CMV serostatus. Most CMV-associated TCR beta chains appeared to be HLA-restricted in a later analysis, and the HLA associations seemed to be driven largely by CMV exposure.

The CDR3, cysteine through phenylalanine, is 13 amino acids long. The sequence is cut down to CDR3 DNA, 39 bases in frame from base 1. V loses 4 bases of germline sequence and J loses 6 bases, and the interval between the two ends is 13 bases. CDR1 and CDR2 are drawn from the germline V gene: SQVTM, ANQGSEA. Details on this clone: The antigen it binds to is not known. Base qualities were left out, and no much larger clone turns up one base away.

In total, more than 500 healthy bone marrow donors made up the cohort. At the time of sampling, every cohort member was nominally healthy, though immune exposures that went unrecorded were likely present. The donor tested CMV seronegative, placing the donor among the 350 to 400 seronegative members of the cohort. A peripheral blood sample was provided by each donor, and peripheral blood mononuclear cells were used for TCR beta sequencing. The Qiagen DNeasy Blood Extraction Kit was used to extract genomic DNA from the blood cell samples. Receptors were amplified or captured by the immunoSEQ multiplex PCR assay. For the multiplex PCR, a mixture combining 60 forward primers for TCR Vbeta segments and 13 reverse primers for TCR Jbeta segments was used. Amplification of the CDR3 region of rearranged TCR beta genes was performed with a multiplex PCR assay on genomic DNA. The amplified TCR beta libraries were sequenced on the Illumina HiSeq System as 87-base-pair reads. The original methods were these. Across the roughly 670 repertoires, a later analysis counted 75 million to 90 million unique TCR beta chains, roughly 11 million of which were shared by at least two donors. To remove PCR and sequencing errors, raw reads were error-corrected and collapsed into unique sequences using a nearest-neighbor algorithm that merged closely related sequences. V, D and J gene segments were assigned by aligning CDR3 sequences to IMGT reference sequences. Each retained sequence needed at least a six-nucleotide match to both a V gene segment and a J gene segment. A rearrangement was called productive if the CDR3 had no stop codons and remained in frame with V and J, and every other rearrangement was called non-productive. Following IMGT convention, CDR3 was defined as the stretch from the second conserved V-encoded cysteine up to the conserved J-encoded phenylalanine. The earlier analysis of approximately 590 of the donors excluded any sequence lacking an unambiguous match to a single V gene segment. An earlier analysis of some 610 of the donors called V segments functional above 56.7% productive rearrangements and segregating when the between-donor standard deviation exceeded 5%. To diagnose cytomegalovirus status from the catalog of TCR beta chain sequences, a statistical classification framework was built. In a later analysis, TCR nucleotide sequences were compared against IMGT/GENE-DB human TR gene sequences so that V and J genes could be assigned. Using the TCRdist pipeline, a later analysis assigned CDR3 sequences along with most-parsimonious VDJ recombination scenarios. In a later analysis, each TCR beta chain was defined by its CDR3 amino acid sequence together with its V-gene family, and reads without a unique V-gene family were excluded. In a later analysis, a few hundred highly shared, low-generation-probability nucleotide sequences were removed to address suspected cross-contamination and a sequencing artifact. For each public chain, a later analysis derived a clonal expansion index from normalized ranks of inferred template counts within each repertoire. Generation probabilities in a later analysis came from a VDJ recombination model fitted to out-of-frame rearrangements, and those results were checked against IGoR. Hypergeometric tests were used in a later analysis to score TCR-TCR, TCR-HLA and TCR-CMV co-occurrence, with a repertoire-size bias correction applied to the TCR pairs. To estimate false discovery rates, a later analysis permuted the HLA or CMV assignments 20 times. A later analysis grouped co-occurring TCRs with DBSCAN, adding TCRdist sequence similarity when clustering within HLA-allele-positive subsets. Repertoires with fewer than 30,000 or more than 120,000 public chains were left out of co-occurrence clustering, as were roughly five repertoires with anomalous nucleotide sharing. TCRdb holds this immuneACCESS table with in-frame rearrangements only. Some clones are missing; in checked studies, unresolved V genes explain under half, and the rest has no known cause. V, J and clone size are taken as reported in that table, and D and trimming were inferred from the DNA itself. Within this sample are about 190,000 clones, with roughly four fifths of them counted one time only. Jointly, the top ten make up more than 1.5% of the sample.

The rearrangement combines TRBV29-1 with TRBJ2-1; TRBD1 is possibly the D segment (5 matching bases). This clonotype was obtained from a man aged 18 to 35 in good health and CMV-seronegative. Sequenced sample: PBMCs. Here is the DNA: TGCAGCGTTGTGGCTCTCAGGGCCAATGAGCAGTTCTTC. This sequence encodes CSVVALRANEQFF.